Below are 16 T cell receptor beta chains sequenced from a single sample in a study of cytomegalovirus exposure and HLA in healthy donors. Primers included in the PCR were 60 Vbeta and 13 Jbeta primers. Repertoires were generated with immunoSEQ multiplex PCR, while TCRdb's copy carries only in-frame clones and drops some. The profile shows around 140,000 clones, about 9.1% of them singletons. What was sequenced was PBMCs. These receptors all come from a woman aged 40 to 55 in good health and CMV-seropositive.

This chain links TRBV5-1 with TRBJ1-4, with TRBD1 matching over 8 bases. This CDR3 contains 15 residues. Germline V gene lookup returns CDR1 SGHRS and CDR2 YFSETQ. J gave up 8 bases and V 3 bases, and 9 bases lay outside the gene matches. The CDR3 region has the DNA TGCGCCAGCAGCTCGCAGGGGGCCAATGGAGAAAAACTGTTTTTT. It codes for CASSSQGANGEKLFF.

The rearrangement uses TRBV6-6 and TRBJ2-7; perhaps TRBD1 as D (5 bases). Per the germline V gene, CDR1 is MNHNY and CDR2 is SVGAGI (reference sequence). Trimming took 1 base from V and 2 from J, leaving 9 bases between them. This CDR3 comprises 14 residues. In DNA form, the CDR3 reads TGTGCCAGCAGTTACTTGGGGCTAGCCTACGAGCAGTACTTC. Translated: CASSYLGLAYEQYF.

This clone was seen more than once but under ten times. V usage is TRBV15 and J usage is TRBJ1-2, with D possibly matching TRBD1 (5 bases). Trimming stripped 0 bases from V and 0 bases from J, with 11 bases between. Germline CDR1 LNHNV, CDR2 YYDKDF (reference sequence). The CDR3 loop spans 16 amino acids. The chain's CDR3 is CATSRDGAGSNYGYTF. CDR3 bases: TGTGCCACCAGCAGAGATGGGGCGGGATCTAACTATGGCTACACCTTC.

This clone was observed a handful of times. The chain carries TRBV6-1 and TRBJ2-5, with D perhaps TRBD1 (6 bases). Trimming removed 1 base from V and 8 bases from J, with 17 bases in between. Germline V CDR1 and CDR2: MNHNS, SASEGT. This CDR3 spans 15 amino acids. This CDR3 is CASSEEKDSPFTQYF. The CDR3 DNA follows: TGTGCCAGCAGTGAAGAGAAGGACAGCCCTTTTACCCAGTACTTC.

In this sample, this clone turned up a few times. This chain uses TRBV2 with TRBJ2-7, with TRBD2 identical over 13 bases. This CDR3 comprises 14 residues. V shed 5 bases, J shed 6 bases, and the junction held 4 bases outside the gene matches. Germline V gene sequence: CDR1 SNHLY, CDR2 FYNNEI. DNA for the CDR3: TGTGCCAGCAGTTGGACTAGCGGGGGAGGCGAGCAGTACTTC. Translated: CASSWTSGGGEQYF.

This clone was counted only a few times. The rearrangement links TRBV5-1 to TRBJ2-3; 8 bases map to TRBD1. The junction had 7 bases not matched to a gene; V was cut back by 4 bases and J by 3 bases. Per the germline V gene, CDR1 is SGHRS and CDR2 is YFSETQ. This CDR3 contains 15 residues. The CDR3 region has the DNA TGCGCCAGCAGCCTCGGACAGGGTGAGACAGATACGCAGTATTTT. Its translation is CASSLGQGETDTQYF.

The V gene is TRBV11-2, the J gene TRBJ2-1; a possible D gene is TRBD2 (6 bases). This CDR3 is 16 amino acids long. V dropped 5 bases and J dropped 4 bases, with 18 bases sitting between them. Germline V gene data show CDR1 as SGHAT and CDR2 as FQNNGV. CDR3 bases: TGTGCCAGCAGCCCCCGGGACTTTTCGGAATACAATGAGCAGTTCTTC. Translating it yields CASSPRDFSEYNEQFF.

This chain joins TRBV5-6 and TRBJ2-3, with D maybe TRBD1 (5 bases). The CDR3 extends over 14 amino acids. Per the germline V gene, CDR1 is SGHDT and CDR2 is YYEEEE. Trimming took off 3 bases at V and 5 bases at J, with 13 bases between the two ends. The DNA for the CDR3 is TGTGCCAGCAGCTCAGGGTTTCTCATAGATACGCAGTATTTT. Protein: CASSSGFLIDTQYF.

The chain joins TRBV18 to TRBJ1-4, with a tentative D call TRBD1 (6 bases). Germline V gene sequence: CDR1 KGHSH, CDR2 LQKENI. Trimming took off 6 bases at V and 0 bases at J, with 20 bases between the two ends. The length of the CDR3 is 18 residues. The CDR3 sequence: CASSPTTGIVATNEKLFF. For the CDR3, the DNA is TGTGCCAGCTCTCCTACGACAGGAATAGTCGCAACTAATGAAAAACTGTTTTTT.

This chain connects TRBV4-3 to TRBJ1-2, with a weak D call TRBD1 (6 bases). The CDR3 has 15 residues. The germline V gene encodes CDR1 LGHNA and CDR2 YSLEER. Trimming took off 0 bases at V and 6 bases at J, with 14 bases between the two ends. The CDR3, as DNA: TGCGCCAGCAGCCAAGATCACCAGGGGTGGAATGGCTACACCTTC. Translation: CASSQDHQGWNGYTF.

CDR3: CASQSEHNEKLFF. CDR3 in DNA: TGTGCCAGCCAGTCAGAACATAATGAAAAACTGTTTTTT. The chain employs TRBV2 and TRBJ1-4; D is ambiguous. V lost 8 bases, J lost 4 bases, and 11 bases lay in between. The CDR3 totals 13 residues. Germline V lookup: CDR1 SNHLY, CDR2 FYNNEI. Full variable domain (remainder filled in from reference TRBV2 and TRBJ1-4): EPEVTQTPSHQVTQMGQEVILRCVPISNHLYFYWYRQILGQKVEFLVSFYNNEISEKSEIFDDQFSVERPDGSNFTLKIRSTKLEDSAMYFCASQSEHNEKLFFGSGTQLSVL.

The CDR3 region has the DNA TGCGCCAGCAGCTTGGCGGGCGGGACTCAAAATCCCGGGGAGCAGTACTTC. This sequence encodes CASSLAGGTQNPGEQYF. The chain is built from TRBV5-1 and TRBJ2-7; D is perhaps TRBD2 (6 bases). This CDR3 comprises 17 residues. V lost 0 bases, J lost 7 bases, and 23 bases lay in between. The germline gives CDR1 SGHRS, CDR2 YFSETQ.

The rearrangement uses TRBV14 and TRBJ2-1; no clear D. The CDR3 is 13 residues long. The germline gives CDR1 SGHDN, CDR2 FVKESK. V lost 1 base and J 10 bases, leaving 11 bases between the germline ends. DNA for the CDR3: TGTGCCAGCAGCCAAGTTTCGCTCGGGGAGCAGTTCTTC. As protein: CASSQVSLGEQFF.

The table lists this clone with a few counts. The genes are TRBV6-5 and TRBJ2-7; TRBD2 aligns across 11 bases. The J segment lost 3 bases and the V segment lost 0 bases, leaving 4 bases of the junction unmatched. CDR3 length equals 16 residues. The V gene's germline CDR1 is MNHEY and CDR2 SVGAGI. Here the CDR3 DNA reads TGTGCCAGCAGTTACTCGCTAGCGGGGGGTTTCTACGAGCAGTACTTC. Its protein is CASSYSLAGGFYEQYF.

This sequence joins TRBV27 and TRBJ2-7; no definite D call. The V end lost 10 bases, the J end lost 7 bases, and 17 bases lay between the germline ends. This CDR3 comprises 12 residues. CDR1 and CDR2 from the germline V gene are MNHEY and SMNVEV (reference sequence). The CDR3 DNA reads as TGTGCCACTTCCGGGTCTTCGAGAGAGCAGTACTTC. Its protein product is CATSGSSREQYF.

This clone was observed a handful of times. This chain uses TRBV5-1 with TRBJ1-2; weak D call: TRBD1 (5 bases). The CDR3 totals 15 residues. The germline V gene encodes CDR1 SGHRS and CDR2 YFSETQ. V lost 1 base, J lost 8 bases, and 18 bases lay in between. The CDR3: CASSLRGRSTIGYTF. For the CDR3, the DNA is TGCGCCAGCAGCTTGAGGGGCAGGTCCACAATAGGCTACACCTTC.